This section outlines one TCR beta chain sequence together with its context. Its target is unknown. The sample comes from a study of cytomegalovirus exposure and HLA in healthy donors. Germline V lookup: CDR1 SGHTA, CDR2 FQGNSA. The CDR3 sequence is 13 residues long. TCRdb keeps only in-frame clones here, not all; method: immunoSEQ multiplex PCR. The repertoire holds around 300,000 clones, with around 90% as singletons. The donors formed part of the approximately 120-subject validation cohort, distinct from the approximately 670-subject first cohort. General study points: For most TCR sequences rarity was the rule, although some public TCRs occurred in many donors. The study recorded about 160 TCR beta chains that were cytomegalovirus-associated.

The genes are TRBV7-2 and TRBJ1-2, with 12 positions matching TRBD1. The clonotype comes from a young man in good health and CMV-seronegative. Sequencing used PBMCs. The CDR3: CANHPGQGAGYTF. DNA of the CDR3: TGTGCTAACCACCCGGGACAGGGGGCGGGCTACACCTTC.